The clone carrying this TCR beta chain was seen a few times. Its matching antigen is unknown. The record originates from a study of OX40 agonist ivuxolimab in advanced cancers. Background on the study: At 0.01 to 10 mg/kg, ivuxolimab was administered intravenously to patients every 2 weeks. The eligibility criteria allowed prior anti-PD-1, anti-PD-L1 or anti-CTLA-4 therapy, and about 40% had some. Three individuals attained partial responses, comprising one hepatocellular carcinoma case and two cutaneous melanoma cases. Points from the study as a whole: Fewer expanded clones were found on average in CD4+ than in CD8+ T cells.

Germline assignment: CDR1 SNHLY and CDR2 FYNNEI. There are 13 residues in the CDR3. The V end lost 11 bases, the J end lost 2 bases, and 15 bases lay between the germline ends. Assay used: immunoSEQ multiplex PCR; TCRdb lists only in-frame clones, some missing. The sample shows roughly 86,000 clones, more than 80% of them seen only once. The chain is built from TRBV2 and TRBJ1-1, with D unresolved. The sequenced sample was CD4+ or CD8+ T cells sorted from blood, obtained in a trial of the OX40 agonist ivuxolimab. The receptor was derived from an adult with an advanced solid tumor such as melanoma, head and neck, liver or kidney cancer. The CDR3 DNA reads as TGTGCCGCCGCACAGCGAAGTAACACTGAAGCTTTCTTT. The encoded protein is CAAAQRSNTEAFF.